The TCR beta chain under discussion was sequenced for a study of spatial heterogeneity in lung cancer. Background on the study: As counted in raw reads, each unique TCR and UMI combination appeared more than ten times on average. Points from the study as a whole: More often at tumor resection than at routine follow-up, ubiquitous expanded tumor TCRs were detected in the blood.

Time point of the sample: sample taken at primary tumor resection. Whole RNA came from tumor, nontumor lung or frozen PBMC and was sequenced without being sorted. This clonotype was seen at least ten times. Its antigen is not identified. Every TCR cDNA molecule bore a unique molecular identifier. TCRdb reprocessed the 5' RACE reads via MiXCR and lists one record per CDR3 protein. The table shows 70,000 to 90,000 distinct CDR3 sequences, with roughly 14% occurring only once. This receptor was obtained from a male donor with early-stage non-small cell lung cancer. The sample here was PBMCs, taken at surgery.

In DNA form, the CDR3 reads TGTGCCAGCAGCTTAGGGCCTCGCAATGAGCAGTTCTTC. This gives the protein CASSLGPRNEQFF. The chain links TRBV7-9 to TRBJ2-1; D unclear. The CDR3 length is 13 residues. Trimming removed 1 base at V and 6 bases at J, with 7 bases between. Germline CDR1 reads SEHNR; CDR2 reads FQNEAQ (reference sequence).